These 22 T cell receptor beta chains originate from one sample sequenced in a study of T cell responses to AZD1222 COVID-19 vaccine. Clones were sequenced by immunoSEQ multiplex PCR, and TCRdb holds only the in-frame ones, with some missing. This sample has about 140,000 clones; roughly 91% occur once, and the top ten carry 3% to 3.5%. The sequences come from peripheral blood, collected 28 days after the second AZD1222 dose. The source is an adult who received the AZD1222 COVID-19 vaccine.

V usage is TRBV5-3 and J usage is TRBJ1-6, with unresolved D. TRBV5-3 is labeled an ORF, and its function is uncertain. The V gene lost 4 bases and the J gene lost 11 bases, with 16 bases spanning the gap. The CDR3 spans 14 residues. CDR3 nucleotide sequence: TGTGCCAGAAGCCCCGGCCGGTTTTTAGCACCCCTCCACTTT. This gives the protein CARSPGRFLAPLHF.

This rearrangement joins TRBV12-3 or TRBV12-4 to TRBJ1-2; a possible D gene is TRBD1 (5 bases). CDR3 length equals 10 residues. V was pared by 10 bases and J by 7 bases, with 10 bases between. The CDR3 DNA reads TGTGCCACCAGGGATGGTGGCTACACCTTC. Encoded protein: CATRDGGYTF.

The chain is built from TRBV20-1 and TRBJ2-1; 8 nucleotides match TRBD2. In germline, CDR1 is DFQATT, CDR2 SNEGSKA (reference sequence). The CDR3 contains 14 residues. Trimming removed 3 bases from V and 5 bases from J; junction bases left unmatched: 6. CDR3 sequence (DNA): TGCAGTGCTAGTTTGGCGGGAGGCCACAATGAGCAGTTCTTC. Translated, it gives CSASLAGGHNEQFF.

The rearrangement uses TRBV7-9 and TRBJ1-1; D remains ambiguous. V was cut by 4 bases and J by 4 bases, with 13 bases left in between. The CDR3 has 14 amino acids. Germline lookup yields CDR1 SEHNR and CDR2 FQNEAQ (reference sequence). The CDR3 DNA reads TGTGCCAGCAGCTCTAGCGGGTTGAGCACTGAAGCTTTCTTT. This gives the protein CASSSSGLSTEAFF.

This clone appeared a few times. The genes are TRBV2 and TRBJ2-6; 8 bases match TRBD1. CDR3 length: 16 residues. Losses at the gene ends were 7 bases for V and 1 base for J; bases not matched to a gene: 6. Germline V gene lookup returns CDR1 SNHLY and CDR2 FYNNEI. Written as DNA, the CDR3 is TGTGCCAGCACCGGGACAGGTGGTTCTGGGGCCAACGTCCTGACTTTC. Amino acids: CASTGTGGSGANVLTF.

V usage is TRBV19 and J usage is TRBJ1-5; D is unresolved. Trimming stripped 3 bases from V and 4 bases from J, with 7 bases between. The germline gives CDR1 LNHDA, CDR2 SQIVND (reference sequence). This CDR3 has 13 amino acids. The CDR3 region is CASSIVGNQPQHF. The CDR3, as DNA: TGTGCCAGTAGTATTGTTGGGAATCAGCCCCAGCATTTT.

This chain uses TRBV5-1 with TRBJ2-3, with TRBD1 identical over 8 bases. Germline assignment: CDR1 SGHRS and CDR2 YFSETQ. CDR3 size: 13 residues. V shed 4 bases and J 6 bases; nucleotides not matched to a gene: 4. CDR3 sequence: CASSETGGDTQYF. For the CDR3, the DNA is TGCGCCAGCAGCGAAACAGGGGGGGATACGCAGTATTTT. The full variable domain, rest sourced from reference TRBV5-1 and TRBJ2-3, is KAGVTQTPRYLIKTRGQQVTLSCSPISGHRSVSWYQQTPGQGLQFLFEYFSETQRNKGNFPGRFSGRQFSNSRSEMNVSTLELGDSALYLCASSETGGDTQYFGPGTRLTVL.

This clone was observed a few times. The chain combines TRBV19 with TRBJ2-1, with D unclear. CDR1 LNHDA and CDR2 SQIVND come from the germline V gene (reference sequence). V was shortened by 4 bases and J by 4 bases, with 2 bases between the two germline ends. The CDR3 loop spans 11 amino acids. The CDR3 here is CASSNYNEQFF. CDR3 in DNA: TGTGCCAGTAGTAATTACAATGAGCAGTTCTTC.

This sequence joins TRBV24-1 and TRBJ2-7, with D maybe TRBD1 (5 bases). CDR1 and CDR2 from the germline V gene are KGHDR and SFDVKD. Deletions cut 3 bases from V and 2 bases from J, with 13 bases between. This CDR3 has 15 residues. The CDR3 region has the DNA TGTGCCACCAGTGATCCCGGACACTCAGCCTACGAGCAGTACTTC. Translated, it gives CATSDPGHSAYEQYF.

CDR3 residues: CASSGYEQYF. CDR3 nucleotide sequence: TGTGCCAGCAGTGGCTACGAGCAGTACTTC. The gene calls are TRBV28 and TRBJ2-7; D remains ambiguous. This CDR3 has 10 residues. V shed 5 bases and J shed 3 bases, with 2 bases lying between them. The germline gives CDR1 MDHEN, CDR2 SYDVKM.

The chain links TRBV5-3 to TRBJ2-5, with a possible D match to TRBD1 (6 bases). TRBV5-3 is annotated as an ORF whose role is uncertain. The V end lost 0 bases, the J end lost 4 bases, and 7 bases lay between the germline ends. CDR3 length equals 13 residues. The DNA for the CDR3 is TGTGCCAGAAGCTTGGCAGGGGCAGAGACCCAGTACTTC. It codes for CARSLAGAETQYF.

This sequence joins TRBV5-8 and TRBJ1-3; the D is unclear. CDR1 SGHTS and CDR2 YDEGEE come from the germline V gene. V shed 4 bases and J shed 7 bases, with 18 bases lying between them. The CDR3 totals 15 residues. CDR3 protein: CASSRGSSVRNTIYF. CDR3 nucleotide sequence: TGTGCCAGCAGCAGAGGGTCCTCGGTACGGAACACCATATATTTT.

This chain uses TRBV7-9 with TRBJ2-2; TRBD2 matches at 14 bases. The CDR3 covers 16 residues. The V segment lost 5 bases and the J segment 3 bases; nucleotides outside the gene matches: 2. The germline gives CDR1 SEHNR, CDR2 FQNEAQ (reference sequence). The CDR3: CASSPGLAGDTGELFF. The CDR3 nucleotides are TGTGCCAGCAGCCCGGGACTAGCGGGGGACACCGGGGAGCTGTTTTTT.

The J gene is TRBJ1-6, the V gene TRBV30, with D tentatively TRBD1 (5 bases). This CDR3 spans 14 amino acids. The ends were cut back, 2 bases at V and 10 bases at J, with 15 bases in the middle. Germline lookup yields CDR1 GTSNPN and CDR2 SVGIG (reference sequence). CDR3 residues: CAWSLSPGGSPLHF. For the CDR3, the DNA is TGTGCCTGGAGTCTCAGCCCCGGGGGATCACCCCTCCACTTT.

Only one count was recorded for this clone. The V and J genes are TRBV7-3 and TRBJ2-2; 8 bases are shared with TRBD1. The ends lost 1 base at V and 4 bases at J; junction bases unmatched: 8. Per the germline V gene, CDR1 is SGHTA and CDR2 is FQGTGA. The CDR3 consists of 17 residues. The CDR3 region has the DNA TGTGCCAGCAGCTTAATGTCCGGACAGGGTTCCACCGGGGAGCTGTTTTTT. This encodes CASSLMSGQGSTGELFF. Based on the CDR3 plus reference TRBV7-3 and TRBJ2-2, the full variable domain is GAGVSQTPSNKVTEKGKYVELRCDPISGHTALYWYRQSLGQGPEFLIYFQGTGAADDSGLPNDRFFAVRPEGSVSTLKIQRTERGDSAVYLCASSLMSGQGSTGELFFGEGSRLTVL.

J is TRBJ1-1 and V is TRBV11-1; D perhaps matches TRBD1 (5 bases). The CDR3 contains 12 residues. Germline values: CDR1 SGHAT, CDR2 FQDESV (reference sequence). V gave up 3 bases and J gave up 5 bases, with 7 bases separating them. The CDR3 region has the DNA TGTGCCAGCAGCTTCCGGGGGACTGAAGCTTTCTTT. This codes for CASSFRGTEAFF. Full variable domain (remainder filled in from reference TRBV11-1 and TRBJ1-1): EAEVAQSPRYKITEKSQAVAFWCDPISGHATLYWYRQILGQGPELLVQFQDESVVDDSQLPKDRFSAERLKGVDSTLKIQPAELGDSAMYLCASSFRGTEAFFGQGTRLTVV.

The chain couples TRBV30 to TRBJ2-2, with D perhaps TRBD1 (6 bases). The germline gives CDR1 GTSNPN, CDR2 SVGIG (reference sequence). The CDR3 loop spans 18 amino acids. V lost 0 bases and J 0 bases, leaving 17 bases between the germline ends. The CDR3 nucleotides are TGTGCCTGGAGTGTATATAGGCAGGGGATAACGAACACCGGGGAGCTGTTTTTT. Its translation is CAWSVYRQGITNTGELFF.

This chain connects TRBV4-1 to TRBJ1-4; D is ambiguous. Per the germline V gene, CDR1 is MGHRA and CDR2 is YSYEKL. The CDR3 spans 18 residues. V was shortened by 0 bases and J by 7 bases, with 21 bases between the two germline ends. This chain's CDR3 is CASSQDRGGMLPGEKLFF. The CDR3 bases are TGCGCCAGCAGCCAAGACCGAGGAGGGATGCTGCCGGGTGAAAAACTGTTTTTT.

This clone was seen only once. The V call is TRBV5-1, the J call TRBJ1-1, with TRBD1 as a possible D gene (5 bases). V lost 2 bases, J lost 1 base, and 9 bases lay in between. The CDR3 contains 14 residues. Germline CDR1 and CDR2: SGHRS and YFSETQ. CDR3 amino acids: CASSFFGGNTEAFF. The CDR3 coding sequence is TGCGCCAGCAGCTTTTTTGGGGGGAACACTGAAGCTTTCTTT.

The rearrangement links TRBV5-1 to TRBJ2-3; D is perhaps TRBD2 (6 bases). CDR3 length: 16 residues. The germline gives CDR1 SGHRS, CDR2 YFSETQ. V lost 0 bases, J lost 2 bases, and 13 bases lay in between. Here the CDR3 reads CASSLAGAGYTDTQYF. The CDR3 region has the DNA TGCGCCAGCAGCTTGGCCGGAGCGGGTTACACAGATACGCAGTATTTT.

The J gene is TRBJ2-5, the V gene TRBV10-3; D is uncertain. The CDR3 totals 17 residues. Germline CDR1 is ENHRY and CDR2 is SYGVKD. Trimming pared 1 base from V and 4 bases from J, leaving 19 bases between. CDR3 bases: TGTGCCATCAGTGAGTTTGAGGTCGTGCCGCCCCGAGAGACCCAGTACTTC. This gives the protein CAISEFEVVPPRETQYF.

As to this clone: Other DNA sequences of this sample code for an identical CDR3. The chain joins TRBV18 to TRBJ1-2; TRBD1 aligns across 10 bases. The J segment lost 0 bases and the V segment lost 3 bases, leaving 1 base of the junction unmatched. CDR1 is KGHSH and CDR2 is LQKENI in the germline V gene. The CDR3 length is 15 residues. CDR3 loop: CASSPGQGTNYGYTF. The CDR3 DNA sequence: TGTGCCAGCTCACCGGGACAGGGGACTAACTATGGCTACACCTTC.